This TCR beta chain was captured in a study of cytomegalovirus exposure and HLA in healthy donors (dated 2017 in TCRdb). About the study as a whole: An earlier analysis of approximately 640 of the donors reported more than 250 Gb of sequence data and some 100 million unique TCR beta sequences from roughly 180 million T cells. Around 300 gigabases of sequencing data and roughly 90 million unique TCR sequences were included in an early release covering around 600 HLA-typed donors. The genetic ancestry cluster associated with self-reported Caucasian donors included 81% of the 398 genotyped donors. The study aimed to test whether cataloging public T cell receptors could reveal signatures of past pathogen exposure. Using immunosequencing, the study profiled T cell repertoires from approximately 700 subjects and related those repertoires to cytomegalovirus serostatus. In addition to the first cohort of 500 to 850 subjects, a separate validation cohort of 120 different subjects was used. To predict cytomegalovirus infection status, the study combined high-throughput TCR immunosequencing, statistical association of individual TCRs with disease status, and machine learning. In a later analysis, previously published TCR beta repertoires from several hundred donors were re-analyzed and high-resolution HLA genotyping was added so that TCR occurrence patterns could be studied. Rather than using new phenotypic data, the later analysis identified candidate immune exposures from TCR beta sequences and from how often those sequences occurred across donors. An earlier analysis of several hundred of the donors applied high-throughput TCR beta sequencing to assess whether each TCR beta V gene segment acted as functional or pseudogenic. Donor age, sex, ethnicity and CMV serostatus were compiled together with the repertoire data. A later genetic analysis used genome-wide SNP genotypes for about 55% of the 666 donors, treating that subset as a discovery cohort. Every repertoire in the discovery cohort had been generated on one and the same sequencing platform. HLA typing covered class I and class II loci at four-digit resolution. Typing coverage differed by locus: A, B, C, DRB1 and DQB1 were typed in about 620-640 donors, DQA1 in 522, DPA1 in some 570, and DPB1 in 400 to 490. Four or five DR-DQ haplotypes were treated as single units for association and clustering because of strong linkage in the cohort. On average, around 230,000 unique TCR beta nucleotide sequences were sequenced per donor among a few hundred genotyped donors of the cohort, with around 19% of those sequences being non-productive. The research as a whole found: Most CMV-associated TCR beta chains appeared to be HLA-restricted in a later analysis, and the HLA associations seemed to be driven largely by CMV exposure. The study listed 164 TCR beta chains as associated with cytomegalovirus. A later genetic analysis associated a missense DCLRE1C variant with V-gene and J-gene trimming of TCR beta chains, and an independent cohort replicated the association. At a false discovery rate of 0.05, a later analysis linked 16,951 TCR beta sequences to specific HLA alleles. Compared with equally common non-associated chains, HLA-associated TCR beta chains in a later analysis were more clonally expanded and had lower generation probabilities. Roughly uniform sequencing depth across donors was assumed in presence/absence analyses, although this assumption may not hold. Some IMGT-functional V segments, including TRBV6-2 and TRBV6-3, could not be distinguished by the 87-base-pair reads and were therefore excluded. A later genetic analysis reported fewer N-insertions in productive TCRs among donors in an Asian-associated ancestry cluster than the roughly 640-donor mean. The earlier analysis of almost 600 of the donors excluded some 15 rarely observed V segments, including chromosome 9 orphons, because counts were too low. A later analysis found that TCR association rates varied across HLA loci, with DRB1 alleles showing the most associated TCRs and HLA-C alleles the fewest. For the cohort, immune exposure information was limited to CMV serostatus. According to the authors, the approach could potentially be generalized to other disease states and immunological phenotypes. Across donors, most TCR sequences were observed very rarely, whereas some public TCRs were present in many individuals. A further reported finding was that TCR beta sequences accurately predicted the HLA-A and HLA-B alleles for most subjects in the first cohort. HLA typing was unavailable for some donors at each locus, so association tests used only the typed subset. Assigning TCR associations to individual alleles was difficult when HLA alleles, especially DR and DQ, strongly co-occurred. A cluster of highly shared sequence variants was judged likely to be a technical artifact of the sequencing pipeline. Linkage disequilibrium might explain the correlated functional status among segregating V segments, but an unknown experimental factor could not be excluded. The classifier was reported to diagnose cytomegalovirus status with high specificity and sensitivity in both the original cohort and the validation cohort. Three of the identified cytomegalovirus-associated TCR beta chains were confirmed in vitro to be specific for cytomegalovirus antigens. A later analysis reported that several top co-occurrence clusters appeared linked to parvovirus B19, influenza, CMV and Epstein-Barr virus. Only TCR beta chains were sequenced in this cohort, and the absence of alpha or paired-chain data limited detectable features. Broadly in line with IMGT annotations, most TCR beta V segments showed up in productive rearrangements about 90% or about 30% of the time in an earlier analysis of some 590 of the donors.

The CDR3 spans 14 residues, from the cysteine through the phenylalanine. Of all the DNA, just the CDR3 is kept, 42 bases in frame from base 1. Reading the germline V gene (reference sequence) gives CDR1 LNHDA and CDR2 SQIVND. V and J lose 7 bases and 4 bases, and a span of 14 bases separates them. The library was generated by the immunoSEQ multiplex PCR assay. The multiplex PCR relied on a mix of 60 forward primers for TCR Vbeta segments and 13 reverse primers for TCR Jbeta segments. The CDR3 region of rearranged TCR beta genes was amplified from genomic DNA by a multiplex PCR assay. On the Illumina HiSeq System, the amplified TCR beta libraries were sequenced as 87-base-pair reads. On the authors' methods: In a later analysis, about 80 million unique TCR beta chains were counted across the 690 or so repertoires, and approximately 9.9 million of these chains were shared by at least two donors. Raw reads were error-corrected and collapsed into unique sequences with a nearest-neighbor algorithm that merged closely related sequences to remove PCR and sequencing errors. Alignment of CDR3 sequences to IMGT reference sequences was used to assign V, D and J gene segments. For a sequence to be retained, a match of at least six nucleotides was required to both a V gene segment and a J gene segment. A rearrangement was called productive if the CDR3 had no stop codons and remained in frame with V and J, and every other rearrangement was called non-productive. CDR3 was defined by IMGT convention, running from the second conserved V-encoded cysteine to the conserved J-encoded phenylalanine. The earlier analysis of about 610 of the donors excluded sequences that lacked an unambiguous match to a single V gene segment. An earlier analysis of just under 600 of the donors called V segments functional above 56.7% productive rearrangements and segregating when the between-donor standard deviation exceeded 5%. A statistical classification framework was built to diagnose cytomegalovirus status from the catalog of TCR beta chain sequences. In a later analysis, V and J genes were assigned by comparing TCR nucleotide sequences against IMGT/GENE-DB human TR gene sequences. A later analysis assigned CDR3 sequences and most-parsimonious VDJ recombination scenarios with the TCRdist pipeline. In a later analysis, each TCR beta chain was defined by its CDR3 amino acid sequence together with its V-gene family, and reads lacking a unique V-gene family were excluded. As a way to deal with suspected cross-contamination and a sequencing artifact, a later analysis dropped approximately 570 nucleotide sequences that were highly shared and had low generation probability. A later analysis calculated a clonal expansion index for each public chain from normalized within-repertoire ranks of inferred template counts. A later analysis computed generation probabilities with a VDJ recombination model fitted to out-of-frame rearrangements, and checked the results against IGoR. In a later analysis, hypergeometric tests were used to score TCR-TCR, TCR-HLA and TCR-CMV co-occurrence, with a repertoire-size bias correction applied to TCR pairs. False discovery rates were estimated in a later analysis by permuting HLA or CMV assignments 20 times. In a later analysis, co-occurring TCRs were grouped with DBSCAN, and TCRdist sequence similarity was added when clustering was performed within HLA-allele-positive subsets. Co-occurrence clustering excluded repertoires with fewer than 30,000 or more than 120,000 public chains, plus five with anomalous nucleotide sharing. What TCRdb holds here is the immuneACCESS table cut down to in-frame rearrangements. Part of the clones is not present; checked against another copy, under half of the missing clones reflect an unresolved V gene, and the others are unexplained. Clone size and the V and J calls come from that table; the DNA yielded D and trimming. This sample gives approximately 100,000 clones in total; around nine tenths of them show up just once. The ten largest clones capture about a tenth of the sample.

A word on this clone: Its antigen specificity is not known. The input lacks base qualities; no much larger clone sits a single base away. Other nucleotide sequences in the sample specify the same CDR3.

The cohort comprised some 680 healthy bone marrow donors. At the time of sampling, all cohort members were nominally healthy, though unrecorded immune exposures were likely present. The donor tested CMV seropositive, placing the donor among the 250 to 300 seropositive members of the cohort. Each donor provided a peripheral blood sample, and peripheral blood mononuclear cells were used for TCR beta sequencing. Genomic DNA extraction from the blood cell samples was performed with the Qiagen DNeasy Blood Extraction Kit. The chain couples TRBV19 to TRBJ1-3; no D gene can be assigned with confidence. Sequenced: PBMCs. This clonotype was obtained from a man aged 25-45 years in good health and CMV-seropositive. The CDR3 has the sequence CASTRGGSGNTIYF. The DNA reads TGTGCCAGTACCCGCGGCGGATCCGGAAACACCATATATTTT.